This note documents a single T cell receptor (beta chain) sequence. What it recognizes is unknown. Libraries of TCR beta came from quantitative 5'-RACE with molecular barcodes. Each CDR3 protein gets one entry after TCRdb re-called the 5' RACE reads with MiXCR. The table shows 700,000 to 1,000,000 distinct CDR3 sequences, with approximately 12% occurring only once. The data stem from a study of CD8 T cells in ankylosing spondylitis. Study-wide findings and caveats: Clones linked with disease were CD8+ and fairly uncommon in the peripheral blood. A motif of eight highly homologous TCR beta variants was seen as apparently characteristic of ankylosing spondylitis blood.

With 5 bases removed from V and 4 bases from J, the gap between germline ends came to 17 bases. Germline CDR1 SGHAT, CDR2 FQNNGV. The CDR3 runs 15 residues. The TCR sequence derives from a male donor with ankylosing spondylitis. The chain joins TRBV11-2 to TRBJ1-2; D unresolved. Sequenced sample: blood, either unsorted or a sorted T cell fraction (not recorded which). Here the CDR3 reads CASSRTAGSLYGYTF. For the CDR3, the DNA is TGTGCCAGCAGCCGCACTGCGGGCAGCCTCTATGGCTACACCTTC.